This T cell receptor beta chain was captured by sequencing in a study of CD8+CD57+ T cells in acquired aplastic anemia. About the research overall: Quantities of DNA derived from sorted CD4+ and CD8+ cells averaged around 3 ug.

As concerns this clonotype: Its antigen remains unidentified.

Study-wide results and caveats: Patients did not significantly differ from controls in CD8+ Simpson's diversity.

The TCR beta profiling, which covered VDJ combination and CDR3 sequence, was carried out using genomic DNA as the template. TCRdb recomputed calls from the reads with MiXCR, one row per CDR3 protein. In the table there are under 250,000 distinct CDR3 sequences, around half of which are singletons. This CDR3 comprises 19 residues. Germline lookup yields CDR1 SGHTA and CDR2 FQGTGA. J was trimmed by 5 bases and V by 6 bases; bases with no gene match: 17. All patients picked for sequencing had shown, by flow cytometry, an expansion of CD8+CD57+ cells. The clonotype comes from a human donor with aplastic anemia. Sequencing input: sorted CD4+, CD8+, or CD8+CD57+ T cells (not recorded which) from PBMCs. V and J are TRBV7-3 and TRBJ2-3; 13 nucleotides line up with TRBD2. The CDR3 coding sequence is TGTGCCAGCAGTTTACATGGACTAGCGGGAGTGGCGAGTTTAGATACGCAGTATTTT. This encodes CASSLHGLAGVASLDTQYF.